This TCR beta chain was profiled in a study of identical twins. Study observations and caveats: Among out-of-frame alpha sequences shared by twins, low generation probability occurred in excess. Reduced insertions were recorded for abundant cord blood beta clonotypes, with no such pattern in memory repertoires. In beta out-of-frame sequences, the excess sharing between twins was weaker.

Trimming at V came to 1 base and at J to 11 bases, leaving 5 bases not matched to a gene. Germline V lookup: CDR1 LGHDT, CDR2 YNNKEL (reference sequence). The CDR3 totals 14 residues. TCRdb re-analysed the 5' RACE reads in MiXCR, keeping a single row per CDR3 protein. Of about 220,000 distinct CDR3 sequences listed, around 6.9% are singletons. This clonotype was recorded many times. The antigen is not known. In addition, the sample was reused for a study of yellow fever vaccine responses in identical twins.

The specimen sequenced was memory (CD45RO+) T cells sorted from blood. The TCR sequence derives from a woman aged 18-29 years in good health. The chain recombines TRBV3-1 with TRBJ1-6, with 7 bases identical to TRBD1. The CDR3 nucleotides read TGTGCCAGCAGCCAAGGACAGGGAAGGCCACCCCTCCACTTT. Translating gives CASSQGQGRPPLHF. The whole variable domain, filled in from reference TRBV3-1 and TRBJ1-6, reads DTAVSQTPKYLVTQMGNDKSIKCEQNLGHDTMYWYKQDSKKFLKIMFSYNNKELIINETVPNRFSPKSPDKAHLNLHINSLELGDSAVYFCASSQGQGRPPLHFGNGTRLTVT.